This is a list of T cell receptor beta chains from one sample in a study of T cell responses to AZD1222 COVID-19 vaccine. The method was immunoSEQ multiplex PCR; TCRdb's version includes in-frame clones alone and lacks a portion of them. The data show about 94,000 clones, 88% seen once. Specimen: peripheral blood, collected on day 0 of AZD1222 vaccination. The receptor source for this set is an adult in good health. Each CDR3 is given with its conserved first and last residue. Fields, in order: J gene, D gene, V gene, clone size, CDR3 DNA, CDR3 protein. D genes are given only for firm matches. Expanded clones get a size class; other rows say once, few or many, or leave the size out.

TRBJ1-6,-,TRBV19,-,TGTGCCAGTAAGGAGCCCGACAGAAATTCACCCCTCCACTTT,CASKEPDRNSPLHF
TRBJ2-5,-,TRBV9,-,TGTGCCAGCAGCGCCACAGGGAATTCGAAAGAGACCCAGTACTTC,CASSATGNSKETQYF
TRBJ1-1,-,TRBV11-3,-,TGTGCCAGCAGCTTAGGTGGAGGGCGGGGAACTGAAGCTTTCTTT,CASSLGGGRGTEAFF
TRBJ2-3,-,TRBV2,-,TGTGCCAGCGTCCCCCCTGGGTGGGATACGCAGTATTTT,CASVPPGWDTQYF
TRBJ2-7,-,TRBV9,-,TGTGCCAGCAGCGTAGCGGAGGGGCAATACTACGAGCAGTACTTC,CASSVAEGQYYEQYF
TRBJ1-3,TRBD1,TRBV5-1,-,TGCGCCAGCAGCTTCGTCCCGGGACAGTCGGGAAACACCATATATTTT,CASSFVPGQSGNTIYF
TRBJ1-1,-,TRBV10-3,-,TGTGCCATCAGTGAGCCCCCGCGAGGAAAGAACACTGAAGCTTTCTTT,CAISEPPRGKNTEAFF
TRBJ1-1,-,TRBV3-1/TRBV3-2,-,TGTGCCAGCAGCCAAGTTTTGGGGAACACTGAAGCTTTCTTT,CASSQVLGNTEAFF
TRBJ2-7,TRBD1,TRBV6-5,-,TGTGCCAGTAAACGGACAGGGCTCTACGAGCAGTACTTC,CASKRTGLYEQYF
TRBJ1-1,-,TRBV28,-,TGTGCCAGCAGTTTATCCGCAGGGCAGTTGGACACTGAAGCTTTCTTT,CASSLSAGQLDTEAFF
TRBJ1-2,-,TRBV12-3/TRBV12-4,-,TGTGCCAGCAGTTCGAACGTAGGTGGCTACACCTTC,CASSSNVGGYTF
TRBJ1-1,-,TRBV18,-,TGTGCCAGCTCACCGAATCTTTTCACTGAAGCTTTCTTT,CASSPNLFTEAFF
TRBJ2-7,-,TRBV5-4,-,TGTGCCAGCAGCTTAGGGGGGGCCAGCTCCTACGAGCAGTACTTC,CASSLGGASSYEQYF
TRBJ2-7,TRBD1,TRBV30,few,TGTGCCTGGAGCGCCCTAGTTGGGACAGGGGCTGGGGAGCAGTACTTC,CAWSALVGTGAGEQYF
TRBJ1-6,-,TRBV28,-,TGTGCCAGTAACAGTCTCTCCTATAATTCACCCCTCCACTTT,CASNSLSYNSPLHF
TRBJ2-1,-,TRBV5-1,-,TGCGCCAGCAGCCCCTCGGGCGGGGGCCGGAACAATGAGCAGTTCTTC,CASSPSGGGRNNEQFF
TRBJ1-4,-,TRBV7-9,-,TGTGCCAGCGGACCGGGGTGGGCTAATGAAAAACTGTTTTTT,CASGPGWANEKLFF
TRBJ2-2,TRBD2,TRBV7-2,-,TGTGCCAGCAGCTTAGTCGCGGGGGGCTCCGGGGAGCTGTTTTTT,CASSLVAGGSGELFF
TRBJ2-6,-,TRBV19,-,TGTGCCAGTAGTATTCAGCTGGGTTCCTCTGGGGCCAACGTCCTGACTTTC,CASSIQLGSSGANVLTF
TRBJ1-3,-,TRBV6-5,few,TGTGCCAGCAGTTACTCCCTAGGGCAAGGAAACACCATATATTTT,CASSYSLGQGNTIYF
TRBJ2-7,-,TRBV10-3,-,TGTGCCATCAGTGAGTCGCTGGGGGCTCTAGCGGAGAGACAGTACTTC,CAISESLGALAERQYF
TRBJ2-5,TRBD2,TRBV29-1,-,TGCAGCGTGCGCGGGACTAGCGGGGACGAAGAGACCCAGTACTTC,CSVRGTSGDEETQYF
TRBJ1-2,TRBD1,TRBV3-1/TRBV3-2,once,TGTGCCAGCAGCCAAGCTGCGACAGGGGCCCCCTACACCTTC,CASSQAATGAPYTF
TRBJ2-5,TRBD2,TRBV5-6,-,TGTGCCAGCAGCCGCTGGACTAGTGTAGAGACCCAGTACTTC,CASSRWTSVETQYF
TRBJ2-4,-,TRBV5-4,-,TGTGCCAGCAGCTTGGATGGGGGGCTCAGCATTCAGTACTTC,CASSLDGGLSIQYF
TRBJ1-1,-,TRBV9,-,TGTGCCAGCAGCGTAGCAGCCGCGAACACTGAAGCTTTCTTT,CASSVAAANTEAFF
TRBJ2-6,-,TRBV5-1,few,TGCGCCAGCAGCCTAGAACCCTCTGGGGCCAACGTCCTGACTTTC,CASSLEPSGANVLTF
TRBJ2-6,-,TRBV29-1,-,TGCAGCGTTGGTGGAGGGAAATCTGGGGCCAACGTCCTGACTTTC,CSVGGGKSGANVLTF
TRBJ1-1,-,TRBV11-2,-,TGTGCCAGCAGCTTTCGTAGCCAGGTAGGCACTGAAGCTTTCTTT,CASSFRSQVGTEAFF
TRBJ1-1,-,TRBV6-1,-,TGTGCCAGCAGTGAAGAGGGATGGGCGGGAACTGAAGCTTTCTTT,CASSEEGWAGTEAFF
TRBJ2-5,TRBD1,TRBV9,-,TGTGCCAGCAGCGTAGCTACAGGGGAGACAGGGTCCTACCAAGAGACCCAGTACTTC,CASSVATGETGSYQETQYF
TRBJ2-5,TRBD2,TRBV9,-,TGTGCCAGCAGCGTAGACGGGACTAGCCAAGAGACCCAGTACTTC,CASSVDGTSQETQYF
TRBJ2-2,TRBD2,TRBV19,-,TGTGCCACCAAGATGGGCCTAGCGGGGGGGGCGTCGAACACCGGGGAGCTGTTTTTT,CATKMGLAGGASNTGELFF
TRBJ2-1,TRBD2,TRBV10-3,-,TGTGCCATCACCCTTGGGACTAGCAATGAGCAGTTCTTC,CAITLGTSNEQFF
TRBJ2-1,TRBD1,TRBV2,-,TGTGCCAGCAGGTCGGGACAGGGGGCTAGTGAGCAGTTCTTC,CASRSGQGASEQFF
TRBJ1-5,TRBD1,TRBV6-2/TRBV6-3,-,TGTGCCAGCAGTAGGACAGGGGGCATAGTTCAGCCCCAGCATTTT,CASSRTGGIVQPQHF
TRBJ2-5,TRBD1,TRBV10-1,-,TGCGCCAGCAGTGAGGGACAGGGGAACCAAGAGACCCAGTACTTC,CASSEGQGNQETQYF
TRBJ1-2,TRBD1,TRBV15,-,TGTGCCACCAGCAGACGGGACAGGGAATATGGCTACACCTTC,CATSRRDREYGYTF
TRBJ2-2,-,TRBV5-1,-,TGCGCCAGCAGCCCGAACACCGGGGAGCTGTTTTTT,CASSPNTGELFF
TRBJ2-7,-,TRBV9,-,TGTGCCAGCAGCGTAGGGGGGTCGGGACCTCCTTACGAGCAGTACTTC,CASSVGGSGPPYEQYF
TRBJ1-5,-,TRBV28,-,TGTGCCAGCAGTGACCGGGCCTCGGGCAATCAGCCCCAGCATTTT,CASSDRASGNQPQHF
TRBJ2-7,TRBD1,TRBV2,-,TGTGCCAGCAGAACCATGGGACAGGGCCACGAGCAGTACTTC,CASRTMGQGHEQYF
TRBJ1-6,-,TRBV5-6,-,TGTGCCAGCAGCTCATCAGGGGCCAATTCACCCCTCCACTTT,CASSSSGANSPLHF
TRBJ2-5,-,TRBV2,-,TGTGCCAGCAGTGAATCCAGGGGACAAGAGACCCAGTACTTC,CASSESRGQETQYF
TRBJ1-4,TRBD1,TRBV11-2,once,TGTGCCAGCAGCTTGGGGGACAGGTCGAATGAAAAACTGTTTTTT,CASSLGDRSNEKLFF
TRBJ1-1,TRBD1,TRBV2,-,TGTGCCAGCAGTGAAACGGACAGGCACACTGAAGCTTTCTTT,CASSETDRHTEAFF
TRBJ1-6,TRBD1,TRBV5-6,-,TGTGCCAGCAGCTTAGGACAGGTTAATTCACCCCTCCACTTT,CASSLGQVNSPLHF
TRBJ1-1,-,TRBV7-8,-,TGTGCCAGCAGCTTAGTCGGGGGCGCGGGTGAAGCTTTCTTT,CASSLVGGAGEAFF
TRBJ1-1,TRBD1,TRBV9,-,TGTGCCAGCAGCGCCACGACAGGGGGAGGTGAAGCTTTCTTT,CASSATTGGGEAFF
TRBJ1-2,TRBD1,TRBV5-1,-,TGCGCCAGCAGCTCAAGCCAGGGGGCGAACTATGGCTACACCTTC,CASSSSQGANYGYTF
TRBJ1-4,-,TRBV3-1/TRBV3-2,few,TGTGCCAGCAGCCCCCGTGGCGCAACGAGCGGTGAAAAACTGTTTTTT,CASSPRGATSGEKLFF
TRBJ2-1,TRBD1,TRBV24-1,-,TGTGCCACCAGTGATTTGGGTTCCGGGACAGGGAACAATGAGCAGTTCTTC,CATSDLGSGTGNNEQFF
TRBJ2-2,TRBD2,TRBV10-3,-,TGTGCCATCAGTGAGTCTCGGGGGGAAGCGAACACCGGGGAGCTGTTTTTT,CAISESRGEANTGELFF
TRBJ2-7,TRBD1,TRBV19,-,TGTGCCAGTAGCCTCCGGGCGGGACAGGGGAAGAACGAGCAGTACTTC,CASSLRAGQGKNEQYF
TRBJ1-2,TRBD1,TRBV12-3/TRBV12-4,-,TGTGCCAGCAGTTCGACAGGGGTCGGGGGCTACACCTTC,CASSSTGVGGYTF
TRBJ2-3,TRBD2,TRBV7-2,-,TGTGCCAGCAGCTTAGGTGGCGGGGGTGGCACAGATACGCAGTATTTT,CASSLGGGGGTDTQYF
TRBJ2-3,TRBD2,TRBV27,-,TGTGCCAGCACCCCATCCGGGACTACCCGGCGGCAGTATTTT,CASTPSGTTRRQYF
TRBJ1-5,-,TRBV10-3,-,TGTGCCATCAGTGAGTCGAATCCAGCTAGCAATCAGCCCCAGCATTTT,CAISESNPASNQPQHF